This note documents a single T cell receptor (beta chain) sequence. Its antigen target is currently unknown. Qualities for individual bases were not recorded, and no much larger clone is one base off. This sample is part of a study of a mutant IDH1 vaccine in newly diagnosed glioma (dated by TCRdb to 2020 to 2022). Regarding the complete study: Patients received eight vaccinations in weeks 1, 3, 5, 7, 11, 15, 19 and 23, corresponding to visits V03 through V10. In the chemotherapy-containing groups, vaccination started alongside temozolomide cycles, whereas in patients who had radiotherapy alone it started 4-6 weeks after radiotherapy. Of the approximately 30 treated patients, approximately 62% were male and approximately 40% were female, and a mean age of about 37 years was recorded. Before enrollment, most patients had been given radiochemotherapy with temozolomide as standard therapy, while the rest had received either radiotherapy alone or temozolomide alone. Peripheral blood was drawn at six visits: V03 (baseline), V05, V07, V10, V12 and V13. Longitudinal TCRB deep sequencing was performed for roughly 25 treated patients wherever samples were available for exploratory analyses.

The label giving this sample's time point can be read as: week 5, during vaccination. Each vaccine dose was 300 ug of a 20-mer mutant IDH1 peptide in Montanide, given subcutaneously with topical imiquimod. Donors had newly diagnosed WHO grade 3 or 4 IDH1-mutant astrocytomas with loss of nuclear ATRX. The samples were drawn from NOA16, a multicentre, single-arm, open-label phase I trial in Germany that tested a mutant IDH1 peptide vaccine in humans for the first time. Genomic DNA for TCRB sequencing was extracted from EDTA blood using the DNeasy Blood and Tissue Kit. The paper's findings and limits, for the study overall: Pseudoprogression appeared unrelated to alterations in the top peripheral T cell clonotypes detected by TCRB sequencing. Selection of PBMC samples for TCRB deep sequencing was based on availability. Vaccine-induced immune responses across multiple MHC alleles were detected in roughly 94% of patients. According to the authors, sample limitations meant that analyses of patient blood samples could not be reproduced.

The receptor library was made with the immunoSEQ multiplex PCR assay. The hsTCRB Kit was used according to the manufacturer's protocol to amplify rearranged TCR beta chain sequences. TCRB libraries were sequenced on an Illumina MiSeq. The authors processed their data as follows. The kit vendor's proprietary platform handled demultiplexing, trimming and gene mapping. Entries here come from immuneACCESS through TCRdb and include only in-frame sequences with V and J called. Some clones fail to appear in such tables; in the studies checked, an unresolved V gene covers under half of the shortfall, and the cause of the remainder is unknown. The D gene and trimming were derived from the DNA, and the V and J assignments and clone size from that table. This sample holds about 53,000 clones; about 80% were observed only once. The ten biggest clones cover over 7% of the sample. CDR1 MNHEY and CDR2 SMNVEV were looked up in the germline V gene (reference sequence). Inclusive of the bounding cysteine and phenylalanine, the CDR3 is 15 residues long. Just the 45-base CDR3 DNA is kept, in frame starting at base 1. Relative to germline, V is 4 bases shorter and J is 0 bases shorter, with 10 bases between their ends.

The sequence derives from a woman aged 45-60 years with glioma. Sample: PBMCs, taken from a glioma patient whose treatment included an IDH1 peptide vaccine. The rearranged segments are TRBV27 and TRBJ1-5, with the D segment identity uncertain. The CDR3 amino acid sequence is: CASSSTYNSNQPQHF. The sequenced DNA: TGTGCCAGCAGTTCCACTTATAATAGCAATCAGCCCCAGCATTTT.